The 9 T cell receptor beta chains listed next were all sequenced from one sample in a study of OX40 agonist ivuxolimab in advanced cancers. This table comes from immunoSEQ multiplex PCR, and its TCRdb copy is limited to in-frame clones, with some not included. The sample gives tens of thousands of clones, more than 85% of which show up once; under 0.35% is in the top ten. Specimen: CD4+ or CD8+ T cells sorted from blood, collected in a trial of the OX40 agonist ivuxolimab. These receptors originate from an adult with an advanced solid tumor such as melanoma, head and neck, liver or kidney cancer.

CDR3 coding DNA: TGTGCCTGGAGTGTATTGAACAGGGGATCAGGTAATTCACCCCTCCACTTT. Encoded protein: CAWSVLNRGSGNSPLHF. The rearrangement links TRBV30 to TRBJ1-6; TRBD1 agrees at 7 bases. This CDR3 spans 17 amino acids. V gave up 0 bases and J gave up 6 bases; unmatched junction bases: 11. Per the germline V gene, CDR1 is GTSNPN and CDR2 is SVGIG (reference sequence).

The chain employs TRBV28 and TRBJ1-2, with D possibly matching TRBD1 (6 bases). Germline CDR1 reads MDHEN; CDR2 reads SYDVKM. Trimming cost V 2 bases and J 8 bases, with 12 bases left between them. The CDR3 is 13 residues long. CDR3 amino acids: CASSLNGGKGYTF. For the CDR3, the DNA is TGTGCCAGCAGTTTAAACGGGGGCAAGGGCTACACCTTC.

The V call is TRBV18, the J call TRBJ2-4; TRBD1 aligns across 7 bases. The germline gives CDR1 KGHSH, CDR2 LQKENI. The J segment lost 15 bases and the V segment lost 4 bases, leaving 9 bases of the junction unmatched. This CDR3 spans 12 amino acids. The DNA for the CDR3 is TGTGCCAGCTCACTCAAGACAGGGCCAAGGTACTTC. This gives the protein CASSLKTGPRYF. Drawing the rest from reference TRBV18 and TRBJ2-4, the complete variable domain is NAGVMQNPRHLVRRRGQEARLRCSPMKGHSHVYWYRQLPEEGLKFMVYLQKENIIDESGMPKERFSAEFPKEGPSILRIQQVVRGDSAAYFCASSLKTGPRYFGAGTRLSVL.

This rearrangement joins TRBV9 to TRBJ2-7, with D uncertain. Trimming removed 3 bases from V and 2 bases from J, with 18 bases in between. The CDR3 contains 16 residues. In germline, CDR1 is SGDLS, CDR2 YYNGEE. CDR3 residues: CASSAETRKETYEQYF. The CDR3 DNA reads as TGTGCCAGCAGCGCCGAGACCAGGAAGGAGACCTACGAGCAGTACTTC. Filled out from reference TRBV9 and TRBJ2-7, the complete variable domain reads DSGVTQTPKHLITATGQRVTLRCSPRSGDLSVYWYQQSLDQGLQFLIQYYNGEERAKGNILERFSAQQFPDLHSELNLSSLELGDSALYFCASSAETRKETYEQYFGPGTRLTVT.

The rearrangement links TRBV28 to TRBJ2-1; 10 bases match TRBD2. Germline values: CDR1 MDHEN, CDR2 SYDVKM. CDR3 size: 18 residues. Written as DNA, the CDR3 is TGTGCTTATAAAGCACAGGGGAGATATAGCGGGAGGCCTAATGAGCAGTTCTTC. Its protein product is CAYKAQGRYSGRPNEQFF.

This chain connects TRBV15 to TRBJ2-1, with TRBD1 identical over 7 bases. Germline V gives CDR1 LNHNV, CDR2 YYDKDF (reference sequence). Trimming cost V 1 base and J 6 bases; bases outside gene matches: 9. The length of the CDR3 is 16 residues. The CDR3 DNA reads as TGTGCCACCAGCAGAGGGGGAACAGGGGTGGGCAATGAGCAGTTCTTC. Its translation is CATSRGGTGVGNEQFF.

J is TRBJ2-1 and V is TRBV5-1; 14 bases are a match to TRBD2. Per germline, CDR1 SGHRS and CDR2 YFSETQ. V lost 4 bases to trimming and J lost 7 bases; unmatched junction nucleotides: 7. This CDR3 comprises 16 residues. CDR3 region: CASSGGTSGSWNEQFF. The CDR3 DNA sequence: TGCGCCAGCAGCGGAGGGACTAGCGGGAGTTGGAATGAGCAGTTCTTC.

The rearrangement uses TRBV7-3 and TRBJ2-2; 7 positions match TRBD2. The junction had 7 bases not matched to a gene; V was cut back by 5 bases and J by 1 base. Germline-derived CDR1 and CDR2 are SGHTA and FQGTGA. The CDR3 has 16 amino acids. CDR3 nucleotide sequence: TGTGCCAGCAGCCAAAGGGGAGGGATGAACACCGGGGAGCTGTTTTTT. This sequence encodes CASSQRGGMNTGELFF.

This chain joins TRBV28 and TRBJ2-5, with TRBD1 matching 7 bases. The germline gives CDR1 MDHEN, CDR2 SYDVKM. Germline trimming cut 6 bases from V and 4 bases from J; bases unmatched to any gene: 5. The CDR3 runs 13 residues. The CDR3 protein is CASRTTGTETQYF. The CDR3 DNA reads TGTGCCAGCAGAACGACAGGGACAGAGACCCAGTACTTC. Together with reference TRBV28 and TRBJ2-5, the CDR3 gives the full variable domain: DVKVTQSSRYLVKRTGEKVFLECVQDMDHENMFWYRQDPGLGLRLIYFSYDVKMKEKGDIPEGYSVSREKKERFSLILESASTNQTSMYLCASRTTGTETQYFGPGTRLLVL.